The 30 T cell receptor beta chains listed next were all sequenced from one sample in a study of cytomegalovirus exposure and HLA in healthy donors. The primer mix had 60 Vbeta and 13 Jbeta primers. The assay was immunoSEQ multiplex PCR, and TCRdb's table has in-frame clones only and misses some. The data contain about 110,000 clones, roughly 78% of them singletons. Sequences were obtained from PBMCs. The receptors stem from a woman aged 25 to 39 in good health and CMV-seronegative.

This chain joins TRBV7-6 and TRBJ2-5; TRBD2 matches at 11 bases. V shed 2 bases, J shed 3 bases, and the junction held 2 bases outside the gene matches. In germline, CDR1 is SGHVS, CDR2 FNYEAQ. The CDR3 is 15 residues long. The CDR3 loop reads CASSLQTSGKETQYF. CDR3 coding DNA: TGTGCCAGCAGCTTACAGACTAGCGGGAAAGAGACCCAGTACTTC. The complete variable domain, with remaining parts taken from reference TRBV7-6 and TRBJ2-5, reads GAGVSQSPRYKVTKRGQDVALRCDPISGHVSLYWYRQALGQGPEFLTYFNYEAQQDKSGLPNDRFSAERPEGSISTLTIQRTEQRDSAMYRCASSLQTSGKETQYFGPGTRLLVL.

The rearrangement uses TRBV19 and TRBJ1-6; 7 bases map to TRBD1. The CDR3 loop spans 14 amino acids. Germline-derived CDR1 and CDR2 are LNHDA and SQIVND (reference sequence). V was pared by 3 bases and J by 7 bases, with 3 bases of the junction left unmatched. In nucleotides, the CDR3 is TGTGCCAGTAGTATCACAGGGGTAAATTCACCCCTCCACTTT. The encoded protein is CASSITGVNSPLHF. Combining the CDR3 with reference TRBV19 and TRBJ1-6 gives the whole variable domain DGGITQSPKYLFRKEGQNVTLSCEQNLNHDAMYWYRQDPGQGLRLIYYSQIVNDFQKGDIAEGYSVSREKKESFPLTVTSAQKNPTAFYLCASSITGVNSPLHFGNGTRLTVT.

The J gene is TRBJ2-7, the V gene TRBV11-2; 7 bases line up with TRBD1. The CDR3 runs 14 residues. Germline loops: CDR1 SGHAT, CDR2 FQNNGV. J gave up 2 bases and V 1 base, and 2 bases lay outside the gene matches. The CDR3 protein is CASSLGQGAYEQYF. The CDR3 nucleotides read TGTGCCAGCAGCTTAGGCCAGGGGGCCTACGAGCAGTACTTC.

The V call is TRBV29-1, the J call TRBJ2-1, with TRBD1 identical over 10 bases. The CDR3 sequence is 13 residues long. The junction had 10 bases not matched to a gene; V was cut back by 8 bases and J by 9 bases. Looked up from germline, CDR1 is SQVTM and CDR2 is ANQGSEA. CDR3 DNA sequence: TGCAGCCAATCCGGGGACAGGGGAGGTGAGCAGTTCTTC. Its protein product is CSQSGDRGGEQFF.

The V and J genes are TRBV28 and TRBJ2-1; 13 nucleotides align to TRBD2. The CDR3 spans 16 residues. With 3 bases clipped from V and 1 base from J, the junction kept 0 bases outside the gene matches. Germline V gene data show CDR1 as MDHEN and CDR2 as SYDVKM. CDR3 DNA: TGTGCCAGCAGTTTGGGACTAGCGGGATCCTACAATGAGCAGTTCTTC. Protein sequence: CASSLGLAGSYNEQFF.

CDR3: CASSQDHSSGANVLTF. For the CDR3, the DNA is TGCGCCAGCAGCCAAGATCATAGCTCTGGGGCCAACGTCCTGACTTTC. This chain connects TRBV4-3 to TRBJ2-6; D is unclear. Germline V gives CDR1 LGHNA, CDR2 YSLEER. The CDR3 runs to 16 residues. V was pared by 0 bases and J by 0 bases, with 6 bases between.

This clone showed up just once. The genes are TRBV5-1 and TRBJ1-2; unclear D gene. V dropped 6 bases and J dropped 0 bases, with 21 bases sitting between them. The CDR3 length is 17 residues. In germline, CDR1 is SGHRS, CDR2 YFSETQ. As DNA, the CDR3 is TGCGCCAGCACTCGGGAGATTGGGAGCCGAGCTAACTATGGCTACACCTTC. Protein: CASTREIGSRANYGYTF. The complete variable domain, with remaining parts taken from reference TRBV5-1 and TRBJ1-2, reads KAGVTQTPRYLIKTRGQQVTLSCSPISGHRSVSWYQQTPGQGLQFLFEYFSETQRNKGNFPGRFSGRQFSNSRSEMNVSTLELGDSALYLCASTREIGSRANYGYTFGSGTRLTVV.

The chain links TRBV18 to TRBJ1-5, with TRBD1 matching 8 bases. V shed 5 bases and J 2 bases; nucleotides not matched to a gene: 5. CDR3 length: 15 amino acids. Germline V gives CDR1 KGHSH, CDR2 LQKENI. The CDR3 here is CASSSDRGGNQPQHF. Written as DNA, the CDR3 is TGTGCCAGCTCATCCGACAGGGGTGGCAATCAGCCCCAGCATTTT.

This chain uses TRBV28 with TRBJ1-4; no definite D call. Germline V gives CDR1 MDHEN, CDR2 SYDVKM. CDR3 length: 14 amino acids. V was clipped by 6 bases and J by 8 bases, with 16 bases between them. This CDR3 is CASSTKRVGEKLFF. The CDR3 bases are TGTGCCAGCAGCACAAAGAGGGTAGGGGAAAAACTGTTTTTT.

As DNA, the CDR3 is TGTGCCAGCAGTTACCCGGGACAGGGTCTGGCTTTCTTT. Its translation is CASSYPGQGLAFF. The chain joins TRBV6-5 to TRBJ1-1; 9 positions agree with TRBD1. The CDR3 has 13 amino acids. CDR1 is MNHEY and CDR2 is SVGAGI in the germline V gene. Unmatched junction bases numbered 6, after V lost 2 bases and J lost 11 bases.

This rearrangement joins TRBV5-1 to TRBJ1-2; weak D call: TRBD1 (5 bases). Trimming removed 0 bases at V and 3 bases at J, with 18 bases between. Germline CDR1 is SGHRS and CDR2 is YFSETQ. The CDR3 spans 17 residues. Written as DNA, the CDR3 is TGCGCCAGCAGCTTGGGCGGGACCCAGAATATCGACTATGGCTACACCTTC. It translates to CASSLGGTQNIDYGYTF.

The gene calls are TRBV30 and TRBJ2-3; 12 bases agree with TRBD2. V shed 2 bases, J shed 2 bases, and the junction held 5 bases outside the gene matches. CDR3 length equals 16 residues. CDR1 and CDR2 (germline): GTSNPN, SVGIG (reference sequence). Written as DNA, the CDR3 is TGTGCCTGGAGTCGTCTAGCGGGAGGGACCACAGATACGCAGTATTTT. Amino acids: CAWSRLAGGTTDTQYF.

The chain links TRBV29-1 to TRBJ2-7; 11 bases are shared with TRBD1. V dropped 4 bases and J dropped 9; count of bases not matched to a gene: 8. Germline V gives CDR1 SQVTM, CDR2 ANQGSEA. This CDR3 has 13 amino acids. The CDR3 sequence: CSVGGQGGSGQYF. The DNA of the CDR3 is TGCAGCGTTGGGGGACAGGGGGGCTCCGGGCAGTACTTC.

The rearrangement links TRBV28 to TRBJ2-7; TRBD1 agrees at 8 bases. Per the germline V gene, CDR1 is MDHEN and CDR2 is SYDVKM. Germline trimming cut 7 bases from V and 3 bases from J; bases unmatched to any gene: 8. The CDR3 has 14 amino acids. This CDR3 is CASNGQGTFYEQYF. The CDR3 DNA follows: TGTGCCAGCAACGGACAGGGTACTTTCTACGAGCAGTACTTC.

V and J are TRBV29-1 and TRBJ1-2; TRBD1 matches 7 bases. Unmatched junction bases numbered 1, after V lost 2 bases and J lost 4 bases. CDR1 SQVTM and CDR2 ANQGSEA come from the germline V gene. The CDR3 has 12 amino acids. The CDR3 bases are TGCAGCGTTGAATCAGGGGGCTATGGCTACACCTTC. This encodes CSVESGGYGYTF.

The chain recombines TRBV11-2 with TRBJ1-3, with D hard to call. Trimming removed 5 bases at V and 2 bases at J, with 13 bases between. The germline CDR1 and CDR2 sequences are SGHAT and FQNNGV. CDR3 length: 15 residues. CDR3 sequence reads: CASSRVLGTGNTIYF. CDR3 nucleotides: TGTGCCAGCAGCCGCGTCCTAGGAACTGGAAACACCATATATTTT.

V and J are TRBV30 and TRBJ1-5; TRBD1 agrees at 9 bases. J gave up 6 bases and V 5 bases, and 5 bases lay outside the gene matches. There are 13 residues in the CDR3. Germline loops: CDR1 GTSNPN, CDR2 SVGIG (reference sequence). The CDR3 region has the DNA TGTGCCTGGGCTACAGGGGGCGGTCAGCCCCAGCATTTT. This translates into CAWATGGGQPQHF.

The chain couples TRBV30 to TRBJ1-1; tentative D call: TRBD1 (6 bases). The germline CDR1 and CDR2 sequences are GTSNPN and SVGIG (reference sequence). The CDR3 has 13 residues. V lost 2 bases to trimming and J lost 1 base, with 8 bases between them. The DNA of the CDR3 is TGTGCCTGGAGTCGGACAGCGAACACTGAAGCTTTCTTT. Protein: CAWSRTANTEAFF.

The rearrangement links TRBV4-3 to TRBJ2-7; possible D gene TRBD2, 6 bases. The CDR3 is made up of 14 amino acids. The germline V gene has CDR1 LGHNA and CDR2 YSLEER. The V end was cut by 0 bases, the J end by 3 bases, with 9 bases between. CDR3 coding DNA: TGCGCCAGCAGCCAAGATCGGAGGGTCTACGAGCAGTACTTC. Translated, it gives CASSQDRRVYEQYF.

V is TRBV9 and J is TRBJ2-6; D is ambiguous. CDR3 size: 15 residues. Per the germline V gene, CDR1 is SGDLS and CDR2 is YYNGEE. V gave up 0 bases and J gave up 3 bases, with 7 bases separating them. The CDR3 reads CASSVGVDGANVLTF. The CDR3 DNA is TGTGCCAGCAGCGTAGGAGTAGATGGGGCCAACGTCCTGACTTTC.

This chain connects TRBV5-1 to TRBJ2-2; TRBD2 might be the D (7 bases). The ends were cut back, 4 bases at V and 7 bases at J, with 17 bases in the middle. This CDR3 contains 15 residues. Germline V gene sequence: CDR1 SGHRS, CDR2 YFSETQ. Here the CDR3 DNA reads TGCGCCAGCAGCCTAGGGGGGGCCGGGAACGGGGAGCTGTTTTTT. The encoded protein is CASSLGGAGNGELFF.

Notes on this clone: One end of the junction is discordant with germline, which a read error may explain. This CDR3 reads CANSLWSGINYGYTF. CDR3 nucleotide sequence: TGTGCCAACAGCTTATGGTCTGGCATAAACTATGGCTACACCTTC. The genes are TRBV7-9 and TRBJ1-2; D is ambiguous. The length of the CDR3 is 15 residues. Per the germline V gene, CDR1 is SEHNR and CDR2 is FQNEAQ (reference sequence).

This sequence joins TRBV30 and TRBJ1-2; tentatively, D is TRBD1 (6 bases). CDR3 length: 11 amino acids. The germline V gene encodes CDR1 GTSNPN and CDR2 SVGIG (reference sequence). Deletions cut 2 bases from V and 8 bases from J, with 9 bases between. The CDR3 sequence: CAWSPGGGYTF. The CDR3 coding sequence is TGTGCCTGGAGTCCGGGGGGCGGCTACACCTTC.

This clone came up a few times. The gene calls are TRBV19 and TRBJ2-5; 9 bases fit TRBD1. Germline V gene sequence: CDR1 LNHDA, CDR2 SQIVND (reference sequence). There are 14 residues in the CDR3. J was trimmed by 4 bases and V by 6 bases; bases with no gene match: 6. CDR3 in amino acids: CASSGQGRAETQYF. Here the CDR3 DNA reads TGTGCCAGTAGCGGACAGGGGAGGGCAGAGACCCAGTACTTC.

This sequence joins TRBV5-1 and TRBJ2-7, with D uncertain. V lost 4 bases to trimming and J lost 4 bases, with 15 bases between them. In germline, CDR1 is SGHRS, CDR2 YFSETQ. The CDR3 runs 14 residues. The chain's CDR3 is CASSSDSAGYEQYF. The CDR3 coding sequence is TGCGCCAGCAGCAGCGACTCAGCTGGGTACGAGCAGTACTTC.

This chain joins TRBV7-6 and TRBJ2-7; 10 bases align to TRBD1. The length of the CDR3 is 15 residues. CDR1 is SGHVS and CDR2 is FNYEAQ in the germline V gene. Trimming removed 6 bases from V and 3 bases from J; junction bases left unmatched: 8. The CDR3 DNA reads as TGTGCCAGCAGTTTAACCGGGACAGGGGTCTACGAGCAGTACTTC. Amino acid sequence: CASSLTGTGVYEQYF.

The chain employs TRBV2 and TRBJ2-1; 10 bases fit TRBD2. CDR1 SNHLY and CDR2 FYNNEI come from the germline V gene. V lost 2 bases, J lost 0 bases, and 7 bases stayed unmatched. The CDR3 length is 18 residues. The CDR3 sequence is CASSERLAGARSYNEQFF. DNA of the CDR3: TGTGCCAGCAGTGAACGGCTAGCGGGGGCCCGCTCCTACAATGAGCAGTTCTTC.

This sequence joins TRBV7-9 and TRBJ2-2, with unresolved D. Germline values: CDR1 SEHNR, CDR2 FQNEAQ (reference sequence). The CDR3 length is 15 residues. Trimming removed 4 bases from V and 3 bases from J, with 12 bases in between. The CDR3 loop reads CASSSSGLYTGELFF. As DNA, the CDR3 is TGTGCCAGCAGCTCGTCGGGTCTATACACCGGGGAGCTGTTTTTT.

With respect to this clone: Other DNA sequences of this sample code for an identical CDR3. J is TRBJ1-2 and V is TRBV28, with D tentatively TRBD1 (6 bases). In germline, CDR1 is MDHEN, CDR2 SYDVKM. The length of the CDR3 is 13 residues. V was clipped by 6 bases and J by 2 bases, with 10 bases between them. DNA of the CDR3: TGTGCCAGCAGCTTAGGACAGAACTATGGCTACACCTTC. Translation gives CASSLGQNYGYTF.

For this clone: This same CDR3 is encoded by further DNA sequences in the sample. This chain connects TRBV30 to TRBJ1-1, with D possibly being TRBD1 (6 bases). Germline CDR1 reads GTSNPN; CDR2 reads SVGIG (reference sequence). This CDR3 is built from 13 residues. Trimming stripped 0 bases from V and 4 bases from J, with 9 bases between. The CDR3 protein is CAWSVQGITEAFF. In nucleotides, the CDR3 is TGTGCCTGGAGTGTACAGGGAATCACTGAAGCTTTCTTT.